This T cell receptor (beta chain) was profiled in a study of T-cell reconstitution after alpha-beta-depleted transplantation in children. The germline gives CDR1 SGHVS, CDR2 FQNEAQ. This CDR3 has 14 amino acids. V lost 1 base, J lost 6 bases, and 2 bases stayed unmatched. This clonotype was picked up many times. The authors prepared the TCRbeta library with unique molecular identifiers. TCRdb re-analysed the PCR reads in MiXCR, keeping a single row per CDR3 protein. Of around 370,000 distinct CDR3 sequences in the sample, roughly 17% were seen once. The source was PBMCs, mostly from graft donor cells, collected 360 days after TCRalphabeta/CD19-depleted stem cell transplant. This TCR was sampled from a male patient under 10 years old who had a stem cell transplant for acute lymphoblastic leukemia, so the T cells may come from the graft donor. The chain combines TRBV7-8 with TRBJ2-7; 11 bases line up with TRBD2. For the CDR3, the DNA is TGTGCCAGCAGCTTAGTAGCGGGAGGGTCCGAGCAGTACTTC. Translation: CASSLVAGGSEQYF.